This entry lists 7 T cell receptor beta chains sequenced from one sample in a study of identical twins. TCRdb re-analysed the 5' RACE reads in MiXCR, keeping a single row per CDR3 protein. Of roughly 230,000 distinct CDR3 sequences detected, about 8.3% appear once; the ten largest clones hold 3% to 3.5%. This sample was also put to use in a study of yellow fever vaccine responses in identical twins.

Sequenced input: CD8+ T cells sorted from blood. The receptors were sampled from a woman aged 18 to 35 in good health.

Comment on this clonotype: This sequence may be a read error, since a much larger clone differs from it by one base. The gene calls are TRBV9 and TRBJ2-3; TRBD2 is a possible D gene (5 bases). This CDR3 is built from 12 residues. Germline CDR1 is SGDLS and CDR2 is YYNGEE. CDR3 amino acids: CASSVSADTQDF. The CDR3 DNA reads TGTGCCAGCAGCGTTAGCGCAGATACGCAGGATTTT.

V and J are TRBV6-8 and TRBJ2-7, with D perhaps TRBD1 (5 bases). CDR1 and CDR2 from the germline V gene are MNHGY and SAAAGT. Trimming removed 8 bases from V and 4 bases from J, with 18 bases in between. The CDR3 is made up of 14 amino acids. CDR3 protein: CASALSRAVYEQYF. The DNA of the CDR3 is TGTGCCAGCGCCCTTAGCAGGGCGGTATACGAGCAGTACTTC.

This clonotype showed up just a few times. V usage is TRBV27 and J usage is TRBJ2-7, with a weak D call TRBD2 (6 bases). Germline V gene sequence: CDR1 MNHEY, CDR2 SMNVEV (reference sequence). The V end lost 3 bases, the J end lost 3 bases, and 12 bases lay between the germline ends. The CDR3 totals 14 residues. The CDR3 DNA reads as TGTGCCAGCAGTTTGGCGGGGCCCCACTACGAGCAGTACTTC. Amino acid sequence: CASSLAGPHYEQYF.

Regarding this clonotype: The conserved phenylalanine or tryptophan normally closing the CDR3 is absent here, so this likely arose from a read error. The chain joins TRBV18 to TRBJ2-1; TRBD2 matches at 14 bases. The ends lost 2 bases at V and 8 bases at J; junction bases unmatched: 8. The CDR3 is made up of 17 amino acids. Germline V gene data show CDR1 as KGHSH and CDR2 as LQKENI. The CDR3 DNA reads TGTGCCAGCTCACCAAGGGGACTAGCGGGAGCTTATGATGAGCAGTTCTTA. This sequence encodes CASSPRGLAGAYDEQFL.

Comments on this clonotype: This may stem from a read error, because a much larger clone lies one nucleotide away. V is TRBV12-3 or TRBV12-4 and J is TRBJ2-2; D unclear. This CDR3 is 12 amino acids long. Trimming left V 5 bases short and J 3 bases short, with 4 bases between. In DNA form, the CDR3 reads TGTGCCAGCAGTCCTGACACCGGGGAGCTGTTTTTT. Translation: CASSPDTGELFF.

The V and J genes are TRBV28 and TRBJ2-7, with no clear D. V lost 6 bases, J lost 7 bases, and 16 bases lay in between. Germline CDR1 is MDHEN and CDR2 is SYDVKM. The CDR3 is made up of 13 amino acids. CDR3 nucleotide sequence: TGTGCCAGCAGCGACCCCCGTACGTTGGAGCAGTACTTC. This gives the protein CASSDPRTLEQYF. Full variable domain (outside the CDR3, taken from reference TRBV28 and TRBJ2-7): DVKVTQSSRYLVKRTGEKVFLECVQDMDHENMFWYRQDPGLGLRLIYFSYDVKMKEKGDIPEGYSVSREKKERFSLILESASTNQTSMYLCASSDPRTLEQYFGPGTRLTVT.

This clonotype occurred a few times. The V call is TRBV7-9, the J call TRBJ2-3, with D perhaps matching TRBD1 (5 bases). The CDR3 runs to 14 residues. Germline V gene data show CDR1 as SEHNR and CDR2 as FQNEAQ (reference sequence). V was cut by 4 bases and J by 6 bases, with 14 bases left in between. The CDR3 here is CASSSPVGADTQYF. The DNA for the CDR3 is TGTGCCAGCAGCTCCCCGGTAGGGGCTGATACGCAGTATTTT.